These T cell receptor beta chains were read from a single sample in a study of blood T cells in healthy people across ages. TCRdb processed the 5' RACE reads anew with MiXCR; each CDR3 protein has one entry. Found here are about 840,000 distinct CDR3 sequences, 25% to 35% of them singletons; the top ten hold 10%. The same sample was also studied in work on T cells of mothers and their children.

Input material: blood. The origin of the receptors is a woman aged 40 to 49 in good health. Each CDR3 is given with its conserved first and last residue. D genes are given only for firm matches. Clone size is not always given. Where it is, it says once, few, many or a class for expanded clones.

V gene	clone size	D gene	J gene	CDR3 protein	CDR3 DNA
TRBV29-1	-	-	TRBJ2-7	CSVESYDEQYF	TGCAGCGTTGAGAGTTATGACGAGCAGTACTTC
TRBV5-4	-	TRBD1	TRBJ2-3	CASSLRDRKSTDTQYF	TGTGCCAGCAGCCTCAGGGACAGGAAGAGCACAGATACGCAGTATTTT
TRBV7-8	-	TRBD1	TRBJ1-2	CVSSLGGQRYGYTF	TGTGTCAGCAGCTTAGGGGGACAGAGGTATGGCTACACCTTC
TRBV20-1	few	TRBD1	TRBJ2-3	CSARQGAADTQYF	TGCAGTGCTAGGCAGGGGGCAGCAGATACGCAGTATTTT
TRBV7-2	-	TRBD1	TRBJ1-2	CASSPGPTGRGYTF	TGTGCCAGCAGCCCCGGTCCGACAGGGCGAGGCTACACCTTC
TRBV12-3/TRBV12-4	many	-	TRBJ2-7	CASGDDPGSSYEQYF	TGTGCCAGCGGAGATGACCCAGGGAGCTCCTACGAGCAGTACTTC
TRBV12-3/TRBV12-4	few	-	TRBJ2-2	CASSSRGGTGNTGELFF	TGTGCCAGCAGTTCCCGGGGGGGGACAGGGAACACCGGGGAGCTGTTTTTT
TRBV20-1	-	TRBD1	TRBJ1-6	CSAQGTGGFNSPLHF	TGCAGTGCCCAAGGGACAGGGGGATTTAATTCACCCCTCCACTTT
TRBV25-1	-	-	TRBJ2-3	CASSEMGYSTDTQYF	TGTGCCAGCAGTGAGATGGGATATAGCACAGATACGCAGTATTTT
TRBV5-6	-	-	TRBJ1-1	CASSLGWGGTEAFF	TGTGCCAGCAGCTTGGGTTGGGGGGGCACTGAAGCTTTCTTT
TRBV3-1	-	TRBD1	TRBJ1-2	CASTYGTGVANYGYTF	TGTGCCAGCACCTACGGGACAGGGGTAGCTAACTATGGCTACACCTTC
TRBV11-1	few	-	TRBJ2-5	CASRGYQETQYF	TGTGCCAGCCGAGGGTACCAAGAGACCCAGTACTTC
TRBV20-1	-	-	TRBJ2-5	CSEQDQETQYF	TGCAGCGAACAGGACCAAGAGACCCAGTACTTC
TRBV20-1	-	TRBD2	TRBJ2-1	CSARDEEVAGYEQFF	TGCAGTGCTAGAGATGAGGAGGTAGCGGGCTATGAGCAGTTCTTC
TRBV18	-	-	TRBJ2-3	CASRRPGEFNTQYF	TGTGCCAGCCGTCGGCCGGGGGAATTTAATACGCAGTATTTT
TRBV6-5	-	TRBD2	TRBJ2-1	CASSYGSGGGNEQFF	TGTGCCAGCAGTTACGGAAGCGGGGGGGGGAATGAGCAGTTCTTC
TRBV20-1	-	TRBD1	TRBJ1-3	CSARTSGGPSSGNTIYF	TGCAGTGCTAGAACCTCAGGGGGTCCTTCGAGTGGAAACACCATATATTTT
TRBV12-3/TRBV12-4	once	-	TRBJ2-5	CASSIGASWETQYF	TGTGCCAGCAGTATCGGGGCATCGTGGGAGACCCAGTACTTC
TRBV7-3	few	-	TRBJ2-7	CASSLSNDGTEQYF	TGTGCCAGCAGCTTATCAAACGATGGTACCGAGCAGTACTTC
TRBV20-1	-	TRBD1	TRBJ1-5	CSARDDRDNQPQHF	TGCAGTGCTAGGGATGACAGGGATAATCAGCCCCAGCATTTT
TRBV28	-	TRBD1	TRBJ1-1	CASKTGGGGDTEAFF	TGTGCCAGCAAAACAGGGGGGGGAGGAGACACTGAAGCTTTCTTT
TRBV7-8	many	-	TRBJ1-4	CASSLATGINEKLFF	TGTGCCAGCAGCTTAGCCACAGGGATCAATGAAAAACTGTTTTTT
TRBV7-2	-	-	TRBJ2-5	CASSLEGRYQETQYF	TGTGCCAGCAGCTTAGAGGGGAGGTACCAAGAGACCCAGTACTTC
TRBV7-9	few	TRBD2	TRBJ2-1	CASSLGLAAYNERFF	TGTGCCAGCAGCTTAGGTCTAGCGGCCTACAATGAGCGGTTCTTC
TRBV11-2	many	TRBD1	TRBJ1-4	CASSTLRGRTNEKLFF	TGTGCCAGCAGCACTCTCAGGGGGAGAACTAATGAAAAACTGTTTTTT
TRBV20-1	-	TRBD1	TRBJ1-2	CSAREMGDRPYCGYTF	TGCAGTGCTAGAGAGATGGGGGACAGGCCGTACTGTGGCTACACCTTC
TRBV12-3/TRBV12-4	-	TRBD1	TRBJ1-2	CASRAGTGSGYGYTF	TGTGCCAGCAGGGCCGGGACAGGGAGCGGCTATGGCTACACCTTC
TRBV14	many	-	TRBJ1-2	CASSQAWRGSNYGYTF	TGTGCCAGCAGCCAAGCTTGGCGGGGGAGTAACTATGGCTACACCTTC
TRBV5-1	few	TRBD1	TRBJ1-6	CASSPYAIRDRDLNSPLHF	TGCGCCAGCAGCCCCTACGCCATCCGGGACAGGGACCTCAATTCACCCCTCCACTTT
TRBV7-9	-	-	TRBJ1-2	CVSSSGATGDSLYNYGYTF	TGTGTCAGCAGCTCCGGGGCCACAGGAGACAGCCTCTACAACTATGGCTACACCTTC
TRBV10-3	few	-	TRBJ2-7	CAINTGQASYEQYF	TGTGCCATCAACACAGGGCAAGCATCCTACGAGCAGTACTTC
TRBV20-1	-	TRBD2	TRBJ2-3	CSARAPLGGAGDTQYF	TGCAGTGCTAGAGCCCCTCTCGGGGGGGCAGGAGATACGCAGTATTTT
TRBV20-1	many	TRBD2	TRBJ2-7	CSGPSGASGEQYF	TGCAGTGGACCTAGCGGGGCGAGTGGCGAGCAGTACTTC
TRBV28	few	-	TRBJ2-7	CASNPQGLNEQYF	TGTGCCAGCAACCCTCAGGGGCTCAACGAGCAGTACTTC
TRBV12-3/TRBV12-4	-	TRBD1	TRBJ1-1	CASSLAEGGAVGAEAFF	TGTGCCAGCAGTTTAGCAGAAGGGGGCGCAGTTGGAGCTGAAGCTTTCTTT
TRBV20-1	few	TRBD2	TRBJ2-7	CSATTSGGAYEQYF	TGCAGTGCTACGACTAGCGGGGGGGCATACGAGCAGTACTTC
TRBV28	-	TRBD1	TRBJ2-1	CASRFDRVREQFF	TGTGCCAGCAGATTCGACAGGGTCAGGGAGCAGTTCTTC
TRBV7-3	many	-	TRBJ2-7	CASTLPGQGSSYEQYF	TGTGCCAGCACCCTACCGGGTCAGGGAAGCTCCTACGAGCAGTACTTC
TRBV3-1	many	TRBD1	TRBJ1-2	CASSPRQGRSGYTF	TGTGCCAGCAGCCCCCGACAGGGAAGGAGTGGCTACACCTTC
TRBV7-2	-	TRBD2	TRBJ2-3	CASSVPSGGATSTDTQYF	TGTGCCAGCAGCGTTCCTAGCGGGGGGGCAACTAGCACAGATACGCAGTATTTT
TRBV12-5	-	TRBD1	TRBJ1-2	CASAGQGDGYTF	TGTGCTAGTGCGGGACAGGGTGATGGCTACACCTTC